The T cell receptor (beta chain) described here comes from a study of shared clonotypes between healthy human individuals. Deletions cut 5 bases from V and 1 base from J, with 13 bases between. Germline V gives CDR1 LNHDA, CDR2 SQIVND (reference sequence). The CDR3 contains 15 residues. Adult Caucasians living in Nashville, Tennessee made up all of the donors. Sequencing used immunoSEQ multiplex PCR; TCRdb keeps in-frame clones, though not all of them. The data show about 1 million clones, 65% to 75% seen once. The gene calls are TRBV19 and TRBJ2-3; no firm D call. The receptor comes from a man between 18 and 35 years old in good health. Source material: memory CD4+ T cells sorted from blood. Subset noted: CD45RA-negative fraction. The CDR3 spells CASSLGGPRTDTQYF. CDR3 nucleotides: TGTGCCAGTAGTCTAGGCGGACCCCGCACAGATACGCAGTATTTT.